The 25 T cell receptor beta chains given below trace back to one sample, sequenced in a study of shared clonotypes between healthy human individuals. Sequencing used immunoSEQ multiplex PCR; TCRdb keeps in-frame clones, though not all of them. The table lists roughly 2.6 million clones, around 94% of them singletons, with over 0.12% in the top ten. Sequencing used naive CD4+ T cells sorted from blood. As for subset: CD45RA+ positively selected. The receptors here all came from a man between 18 and 35 years old in good health.

This clone showed up just a few times. The chain uses TRBV6-6 and TRBJ1-6, with D possibly matching TRBD1 (5 bases). Trimming stripped 7 bases from V and 6 bases from J, with 7 bases between. Germline V CDR1 and CDR2: MNHNY, SVGAGI (reference sequence). The CDR3 has 12 amino acids. The CDR3 DNA reads as TGTGCCAGCAACGGGGGTAATTCACCCCTCCACTTT. Translating gives CASNGGNSPLHF.

The chain joins TRBV30 to TRBJ2-5; D unresolved. CDR3 length: 13 amino acids. Trimming shortened V by 2 bases and J by 4 bases, and 11 bases separated the two germline ends. CDR1 and CDR2 (germline): GTSNPN, SVGIG (reference sequence). The CDR3 region is CAWSLFNGETQYF. The CDR3, as DNA: TGTGCCTGGAGTTTGTTCAACGGAGAGACCCAGTACTTC.

The count of this clone is one. The rearrangement joins TRBV18 to TRBJ1-1; possibly TRBD1 for D (5 bases). The CDR3 has 17 amino acids. Between the trimmed V and J ends, which lost 0 bases and 3 bases, there was a span of 17 bases. CDR1 and CDR2 (germline): KGHSH, LQKENI. CDR3 loop: CASSPPGGGVVYTEAFF. The CDR3 coding sequence is TGTGCCAGCTCACCACCTGGGGGAGGGGTGGTATACACTGAAGCTTTCTTT.

The V gene is TRBV5-4, the J gene TRBJ2-5, with 10 bases fitting TRBD2. The V and J ends lost 3 bases and 2 bases, in that order; junction bases with no gene match: 4. CDR1 and CDR2 (germline): SGHNT, YYREEE (reference sequence). This CDR3 comprises 15 residues. CDR3 residues: CASSYPLAGQETQYF. DNA of the CDR3: TGTGCCAGCAGCTACCCACTAGCGGGGCAAGAGACCCAGTACTTC.

On this clone itself: Compared with germline, one end of the junction differs, possibly owing to a read error. The chain is built from TRBV7-7 and TRBJ2-3, with D maybe TRBD2 (5 bases). This CDR3 has 14 residues. CDR1 and CDR2 from the germline V gene are SSHAT and FNYEAQ (reference sequence). The CDR3 protein is CASSPRRLTDTQYF. In DNA form, the CDR3 reads TGTGCTAGCAGCCCTAGAAGACTAACAGATACGCAGTATTTT.

The chain recombines TRBV27 with TRBJ2-1, with TRBD2 matching 8 bases. From germline, CDR1 is MNHEY and CDR2 SMNVEV (reference sequence). The CDR3 runs to 17 residues. Germline trimming cut 5 bases from V and 5 bases from J; bases unmatched to any gene: 14. The CDR3 DNA reads TGTGCCAGCAGTCCCCGGGGGGCGGGAGGATCCCACAATGAGCAGTTCTTC. It translates to CASSPRGAGGSHNEQFF.

This clone has more than one count but fewer than ten. The V and J genes are TRBV6-1 and TRBJ1-5; D unclear. From germline, CDR1 is MNHNS and CDR2 SASEGT. The CDR3 runs 18 residues. The V end was cut by 3 bases, the J end by 0 bases, with 18 bases between. The CDR3 region has the DNA TGTGCCAGCAGTGATTGGACGGTCTGGGAAAATAGCAATCAGCCCCAGCATTTT. Encoded protein: CASSDWTVWENSNQPQHF.

The chain employs TRBV10-2 and TRBJ1-4; D is uncertain. Per germline, CDR1 WSHSY and CDR2 SAAADI. This CDR3 comprises 13 residues. Between the trimmed V and J ends, which lost 3 bases and 5 bases, there was a span of 7 bases. The CDR3, as DNA: TGCGCCAGCAGTGACTTTTTAAATGAAAAACTGTTTTTT. Amino acids: CASSDFLNEKLFF.

This chain uses TRBV30 with TRBJ1-2; no clear D gene. Germline V gene lookup returns CDR1 GTSNPN and CDR2 SVGIG (reference sequence). V shed 2 bases and J shed 8 bases, with 15 bases lying between them. The CDR3 totals 13 residues. The CDR3 nucleotides are TGTGCCTGGAGTCCCCGGGTGGGTTCGGGCTACACCTTC. It encodes CAWSPRVGSGYTF.

V usage is TRBV10-1 and J usage is TRBJ2-7; no reliable D call. CDR1 is WNHNN, CDR2 SYGVQD, per germline (reference sequence). V was shortened by 6 bases and J by 1 base, with 10 bases between the two germline ends. CDR3 length equals 13 residues. The CDR3 DNA reads TGCGCCAGCAGCGATTTGGGTTCCTACGAGCAGTACTTC. Translating it yields CASSDLGSYEQYF.

The J gene is TRBJ2-7, the V gene TRBV7-9; D may correspond to TRBD1 or TRBD2 (6 bases each). Trimming took off 5 bases at V and 4 bases at J, with 21 bases between the two ends. The V gene's germline CDR1 is SEHNR and CDR2 FQNEAQ (reference sequence). The length of the CDR3 is 16 residues. The CDR3 reads CASSLEGGGLMYEQYF. The CDR3 DNA follows: TGTGCCAGCAGCCTCGAGGGGGGCGGCCTAATGTACGAGCAGTACTTC.

This clone was seen just once. This rearrangement joins TRBV11-2 to TRBJ2-7; D is tentatively TRBD1 or TRBD2 (5 bases each). The germline V gene has CDR1 SGHAT and CDR2 FQNNGV. The CDR3 is 13 amino acids. The V end was cut by 5 bases, the J end by 7 bases, with 15 bases between. As DNA, the CDR3 is TGTGCCAGCAGCCCCGGGACCATCCCGGAGCAGTACTTC. This translates into CASSPGTIPEQYF.

The CDR3 loop is CASSEGTVHNSPLHF. The DNA for the CDR3 is TGTGCCAGCAGTGAAGGGACAGTCCATAATTCACCCCTCCACTTT. The rearrangement links TRBV6-1 to TRBJ1-6; D possibly corresponds to TRBD1 (6 bases). The germline V gene encodes CDR1 MNHNS and CDR2 SASEGT. The CDR3 totals 15 residues. V shed 1 base and J shed 5 bases, with 9 bases lying between them.

This clone was counted between two and nine times. The chain has TRBV7-9 and TRBJ1-5; D not certain. CDR1 is SEHNR and CDR2 is FQNEAQ in the germline V gene (reference sequence). The CDR3 extends over 13 amino acids. The V gene lost 3 bases and the J gene lost 3 bases, with 6 bases spanning the gap. CDR3 in DNA: TGTGCCAGCAGCTTGCCCCCCAATCAGCCCCAGCATTTT. Protein sequence: CASSLPPNQPQHF.

The gene calls are TRBV7-9 and TRBJ2-5; weak D call: TRBD1 (6 bases). Trimming took 4 bases from V and 2 from J, leaving 14 bases between them. Germline-derived CDR1 and CDR2 are SEHNR and FQNEAQ (reference sequence). The CDR3 covers 15 residues. CDR3 DNA sequence: TGTGCCAGCAGCTACCGGGCAGGGGAACAAGAGACCCAGTACTTC. It yields the protein CASSYRAGEQETQYF.

V gene TRBV5-8 combines with J gene TRBJ2-7, with D maybe TRBD1 (5 bases). Germline V CDR1 and CDR2: SGHTS, YDEGEE. V was clipped by 4 bases and J by 0 bases, with 14 bases between them. The CDR3 totals 15 residues. DNA for the CDR3: TGTGCCAGCAGCCGGACATCAGAAGGCTCCTACGAGCAGTACTTC. Translated, it gives CASSRTSEGSYEQYF.

The V and J genes are TRBV30 and TRBJ1-1; D is possibly TRBD1 (5 bases). The CDR3 has 17 amino acids. Germline V gene sequence: CDR1 GTSNPN, CDR2 SVGIG (reference sequence). The V end lost 0 bases, the J end lost 2 bases, and 19 bases lay between the germline ends. CDR3: CAWSVYPPRRGNTEAFF. The CDR3 region has the DNA TGTGCCTGGAGTGTATACCCCCCCAGAAGGGGAAACACTGAAGCTTTCTTT.

The chain combines TRBV4-2 with TRBJ2-5; TRBD2 aligns across 9 bases. The CDR3 length is 16 residues. The germline V gene encodes CDR1 LGHNA and CDR2 YNFKEQ. V shed 4 bases and J 2 bases; nucleotides not matched to a gene: 8. CDR3 coding DNA: TGTGCCAGCAGCCCAAGGCTCGCGGGGGGGCAAGAGACCCAGTACTTC. Residues: CASSPRLAGGQETQYF.

The chain has TRBV6-5 and TRBJ1-1; D gene uncertain. CDR1 and CDR2 (germline): MNHEY, SVGAGI. The V gene lost 1 base and the J gene lost 8 bases, with 17 bases spanning the gap. The CDR3 is made up of 15 amino acids. Here the CDR3 reads CASSYFPRTKGEAFF. The CDR3 DNA follows: TGTGCCAGCAGTTACTTTCCCCGGACTAAAGGAGAAGCTTTCTTT.

V usage is TRBV7-9 and J usage is TRBJ2-5, with 10 bases matching TRBD1. The CDR3 runs to 15 residues. Germline values: CDR1 SEHNR, CDR2 FQNEAQ (reference sequence). The junction had 7 bases not matched to a gene; V was cut back by 5 bases and J by 4 bases. CDR3 DNA: TGTGCCAGCAGCGAGGGACAGGGGATGGGAGAGACCCAGTACTTC. Translating gives CASSEGQGMGETQYF.

The genes are TRBV10-3 and TRBJ2-7, with no clear D. CDR3 length: 15 amino acids. V was pared by 5 bases and J by 5 bases, with 19 bases between. In germline, CDR1 is ENHRY, CDR2 SYGVKD. The chain's CDR3 is CAISPRESRGHEQYF. The CDR3 region has the DNA TGTGCCATCAGTCCCCGTGAGTCCCGTGGGCACGAGCAGTACTTC.

About this clone itself: At the DNA level, this CDR3 is encoded by other sequences in the same sample as well. The chain links TRBV28 to TRBJ2-2; D unresolved. Germline CDR1 reads MDHEN; CDR2 reads SYDVKM. Trimming left V 4 bases short and J 1 base short, with 7 bases between. The CDR3 loop spans 14 amino acids. This chain's CDR3 is CASSSAGNTGELFF. CDR3 DNA sequence: TGTGCCAGCAGTTCTGCCGGGAACACCGGGGAGCTGTTTTTT.

The V call is TRBV5-4, the J call TRBJ2-7; D remains ambiguous. The germline gives CDR1 SGHNT, CDR2 YYREEE (reference sequence). The CDR3 is 13 amino acids. The V and J ends lost 0 bases and 3 bases respectively, with 7 bases between them. CDR3 coding DNA: TGTGCCAGCAGCTTGGAAGGCAGCTACGAGCAGTACTTC. This gives the protein CASSLEGSYEQYF.

The CDR3, as DNA: TGTGCCACCGGGCCAGCGGGGGCAAAGAACACCGGGGAGCTGTTTTTT. It translates to CATGPAGAKNTGELFF. The V call is TRBV27, the J call TRBJ2-2; 8 nucleotides align to TRBD2. CDR1 is MNHEY and CDR2 is SMNVEV in the germline V gene (reference sequence). V shed 10 bases, J shed 1 base, and the junction held 11 bases outside the gene matches. The CDR3 runs to 16 residues.

On this clone: At the DNA level, this CDR3 is encoded by other sequences in the same sample as well. This chain's CDR3 is CASSPGQGGDTQYF. The CDR3 DNA reads as TGCGCCAGCAGCCCAGGACAGGGGGGAGATACGCAGTATTTT. The chain combines TRBV5-1 with TRBJ2-3; 10 positions match TRBD1. Germline assignment: CDR1 SGHRS and CDR2 YFSETQ. The CDR3 contains 14 residues. J was trimmed by 5 bases and V by 4 bases; bases with no gene match: 4.